This passage covers 21 T cell receptor beta chains from one sample sequenced in a study of blood T cells in healthy people across ages. Together with a sample-barcoded 5' primer, a J-beta primer mix was included in a second PCR lasting about 7 to 11 cycles. TCRdb re-called the 5' RACE reads with MiXCR, one entry per CDR3 protein. Counted here are 700,000 to 800,000 distinct CDR3 sequences, roughly 41% occurring once; the ten biggest clones make up 20% to 25%. The sample taken for sequencing was blood. These receptor sequences come from a woman aged 55-70 years in good health.

This clonotype was counted between two and nine times. The V gene is TRBV5-1, the J gene TRBJ2-1, with TRBD2 identical over 9 bases. This CDR3 has 17 amino acids. Germline assignment: CDR1 SGHRS and CDR2 YFSETQ. Trimming cost V 2 bases and J 3 bases; bases outside gene matches: 9. CDR3 residues: CASSLGGPAGGYNEQFF. CDR3 in DNA: TGCGCCAGCAGCTTAGGAGGGCCAGCGGGGGGCTACAATGAGCAGTTCTTC.

This clonotype came up a few times. V gene TRBV12-3 or TRBV12-4 combines with J gene TRBJ1-2, with D unclear. This CDR3 has 16 residues. The V gene lost 0 bases and the J gene lost 8 bases, with 19 bases spanning the gap. CDR3 nucleotides: TGTGCCAGCAGTTTAGCGCTTAATCAGGCCTTGGGGGGCTACACCTTC. This codes for CASSLALNQALGGYTF.

A few counts support this clonotype. This chain links TRBV27 with TRBJ2-1, with D tentatively TRBD2 (6 bases). CDR1 and CDR2 from the germline V gene are MNHEY and SMNVEV (reference sequence). Between the trimmed V and J ends, which lost 6 bases and 6 bases, there was a span of 18 bases. This CDR3 has 15 amino acids. The chain's CDR3 is CASSYGGDGRNEQFF. For the CDR3, the DNA is TGTGCCAGCAGCTACGGGGGAGATGGTCGCAATGAGCAGTTCTTC.

This clonotype was observed a few times. V and J are TRBV9 and TRBJ2-7; a weak D match, TRBD2 (6 bases). Germline V CDR1 and CDR2: SGDLS, YYNGEE. The ends were cut back, 0 bases at V and 3 bases at J, with 13 bases in the middle. This CDR3 is built from 15 residues. CDR3 nucleotide sequence: TGTGCCAGCAGCGTAGGGGTTAGCGGAAGCTACGAGCAGTACTTC. Translated, it gives CASSVGVSGSYEQYF.

Comments on this clonotype: One base away lies a much larger clone, so this may be a sequencing read error. J is TRBJ1-5 and V is TRBV4-3; D not resolved. Per the germline V gene, CDR1 is LGHNA and CDR2 is YSLEER. Trimming cost V 5 bases and J 2 bases, with 13 bases left between them. The CDR3 length is 15 residues. The CDR3 region is CASSSKDQGNQPQHF. The CDR3 DNA sequence: TGCGCCAGCAGCTCAAAGGATCAGGGCAATCAGCCCCAGCATTTT.

The gene calls are TRBV6-5 and TRBJ1-2, with a possible D match to TRBD1 (5 bases). Trimming shortened V by 4 bases and J by 7 bases, and 13 bases separated the two germline ends. This CDR3 has 13 amino acids. Germline values: CDR1 MNHEY, CDR2 SVGAGI. As DNA, the CDR3 is TGTGCCAGCAGTTCACCGGGACCCTTTGGCTACACCTTC. Translation: CASSSPGPFGYTF.

This clonotype was counted at least ten times. The rearrangement uses TRBV29-1 and TRBJ2-7; 9 bases are shared with TRBD2. The CDR3 runs to 13 residues. The V and J ends lost 3 bases and 7 bases, in that order; junction bases with no gene match: 7. Germline assignment: CDR1 SQVTM and CDR2 ANQGSEA. The CDR3: CSVEASGTGEQYF. CDR3 nucleotides: TGCAGCGTTGAGGCTAGCGGGACTGGGGAGCAGTACTTC.

The V gene is TRBV7-3, the J gene TRBJ2-1; D may correspond to TRBD1 or TRBD2 (5 bases each). Germline V lookup: CDR1 SGHTA, CDR2 FQGTGA. Between the trimmed V and J ends, which lost 4 bases and 6 bases, there was a span of 16 bases. There are 15 residues in the CDR3. CDR3 in DNA: TGTGCCAGCAGCTCCGCTGGGACGAGAGCCAATGAGCAGTTCTTC. Translation gives CASSSAGTRANEQFF.

The rearrangement links TRBV20-1 to TRBJ1-2, with 8 bases aligning to TRBD1. Germline V gene data show CDR1 as DFQATT and CDR2 as SNEGSKA (reference sequence). Trimming at V came to 3 bases and at J to 5 bases, leaving 2 bases not matched to a gene. The CDR3 is 12 residues long. This chain's CDR3 is CSASRQGYGYTF. DNA for the CDR3: TGCAGTGCTAGCAGACAGGGGTATGGCTACACCTTC.

The chain employs TRBV12-3 or TRBV12-4 and TRBJ2-3; TRBD2 is a possible D gene (6 bases). CDR3 length: 14 residues. V was shortened by 6 bases and J by 2 bases, with 12 bases between the two germline ends. The CDR3 loop is CASSRRRDTDTQYF. The CDR3 DNA reads TGTGCCAGCAGCCGACGGCGGGACACAGATACGCAGTATTTT.

Only one count was recorded for this clonotype. The chain carries TRBV27 and TRBJ2-1; no firm D call. The CDR3 spans 17 residues. The germline V and J ends were trimmed by 3 bases and 6 bases, with 21 bases remaining between them. Per the germline V gene, CDR1 is MNHEY and CDR2 is SMNVEV (reference sequence). The CDR3 DNA follows: TGTGCCAGCAGTTTTGTACCGGCTAACCAAATGGGCAATGAGCAGTTCTTC. Translating gives CASSFVPANQMGNEQFF.

This CDR3 is CASSIGQGGAEAFF. The DNA of the CDR3 is TGTGCCAGCAGCATAGGACAGGGCGGCGCTGAAGCTTTCTTT. This chain connects TRBV3-1 to TRBJ1-1; TRBD1 matches at 8 bases. CDR3 length: 14 residues. J was trimmed by 6 bases and V by 5 bases; bases with no gene match: 8. Germline V CDR1 and CDR2: LGHDT, YNNKEL (reference sequence).

V and J are TRBV5-1 and TRBJ1-2; 9 nucleotides match TRBD1. Germline V gene sequence: CDR1 SGHRS, CDR2 YFSETQ. V lost 9 bases, J lost 1 base, and 4 bases stayed unmatched. The CDR3 totals 13 residues. CDR3 in amino acids: CATRTGVNYGYTF. The DNA for the CDR3 is TGCGCCACCAGGACAGGGGTTAACTATGGCTACACCTTC.

This clonotype was observed a single time. The J gene is TRBJ2-5, the V gene TRBV15, with a tentative D call TRBD1 (6 bases). The DNA end favors TRBJ2-4, so the J call may be wrong. The CDR3 is 15 residues long. In germline, CDR1 is LNHNV, CDR2 YYDKDF (reference sequence). The CDR3 sequence: CATSRDHGQLNIQYF. The CDR3 DNA follows: TGTGCCACCAGCAGAGATCACGGACAGTTGAACATTCAGTACTTC.

This chain links TRBV6-6 with TRBJ1-6; the D is unclear. Trimming removed 8 bases from V and 3 bases from J, with 11 bases in between. The CDR3 has 14 residues. The germline V gene encodes CDR1 MNHNY and CDR2 SVGAGI (reference sequence). CDR3 sequence (DNA): TGTGCCAGCCCGGCGCAGGTCTATAATTCACCCCTCCACTTT. Protein: CASPAQVYNSPLHF.

This clonotype has just a few counts. This sequence joins TRBV7-6 and TRBJ2-1; 8 bases line up with TRBD2. Germline CDR1 and CDR2: SGHVS and FNYEAQ. The V segment lost 4 bases and the J segment 9 bases; nucleotides outside the gene matches: 5. This CDR3 is 13 amino acids long. The CDR3 is CASSSGGEGEQFF. For the CDR3, the DNA is TGTGCCAGCAGCTCCGGGGGGGAAGGTGAGCAGTTCTTC.

In DNA, the CDR3 is TGTGCCAGCAGCTTAACGGCGACAGACAATGAGCAGTTCTTC. Translation: CASSLTATDNEQFF. The chain is built from TRBV7-3 and TRBJ2-1, with D possibly matching TRBD1 (5 bases). V lost 0 bases, J lost 5 bases, and 8 bases lay in between. The CDR3 totals 14 residues. The germline gives CDR1 SGHTA, CDR2 FQGTGA.

This clonotype was counted once. This may arise from a read error, as a much more abundant clone is one base away. V usage is TRBV10-3 and J usage is TRBJ2-1; 15 bases match TRBD2. The CDR3 has 17 residues. Looked up from germline, CDR1 is ENHRY and CDR2 is SYGVKD. The CDR3 DNA reads TGTGCCATCGCCGGGACTAGCGGGGGGTTGGGAAACAAGGAGCAGTTCTTC. This codes for CAIAGTSGGLGNKEQFF.

This clonotype was seen at least ten times. The J gene is TRBJ1-2, the V gene TRBV7-3, with unresolved D. CDR1 SGHTA and CDR2 FQGTGA come from the germline V gene. The CDR3 extends over 16 amino acids. The V gene lost 4 bases and the J gene lost 8 bases, with 23 bases spanning the gap. The CDR3 DNA sequence: TGTGCCAGCAGCTCCCATTGGACGGCCGATTTGTACGGCTACACCTTC. Translation: CASSSHWTADLYGYTF.

The CDR3 protein is CSARERRVYEQYF. The CDR3 region has the DNA TGCAGTGCTAGAGAGAGGAGGGTTTACGAGCAGTACTTC. This rearrangement joins TRBV20-1 to TRBJ2-7; perhaps TRBD2 as D (6 bases). CDR3 length: 13 amino acids. Germline V gives CDR1 DFQATT, CDR2 SNEGSKA (reference sequence). V was shortened by 0 bases and J by 4 bases, with 10 bases between the two germline ends.

CDR3 sequence reads: CASSPNRGGMNTEAFF. DNA of the CDR3: TGTGCCAGCTCACCTAACCGAGGGGGGATGAACACTGAAGCTTTCTTT. V is TRBV18 and J is TRBJ1-1; D is possibly TRBD1 (6 bases). Trimming took off 3 bases at V and 0 bases at J, with 14 bases between the two ends. Germline CDR1 reads KGHSH; CDR2 reads LQKENI. The CDR3 is made up of 16 amino acids.